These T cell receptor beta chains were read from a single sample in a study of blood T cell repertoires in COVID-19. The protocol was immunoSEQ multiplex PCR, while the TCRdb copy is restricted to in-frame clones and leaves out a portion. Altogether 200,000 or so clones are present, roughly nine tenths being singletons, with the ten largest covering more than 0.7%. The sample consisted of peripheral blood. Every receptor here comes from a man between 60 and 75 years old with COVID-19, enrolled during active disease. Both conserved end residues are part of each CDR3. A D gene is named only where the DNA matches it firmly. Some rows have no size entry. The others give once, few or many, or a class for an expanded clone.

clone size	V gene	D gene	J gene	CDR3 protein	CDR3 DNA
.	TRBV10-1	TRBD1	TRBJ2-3	CASSRDRSTDTQYF	TGCGCCAGCAGTAGGGACAGAAGCACAGATACGCAGTATTTT
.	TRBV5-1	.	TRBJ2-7	CASSHFAPSPEQYF	TGCGCCAGCAGCCACTTCGCCCCGAGCCCCGAGCAGTACTTC
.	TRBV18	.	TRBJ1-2	CASSPESAGLVYGYTF	TGTGCCAGCTCACCCGAGTCTGCAGGGCTCGTCTATGGCTACACCTTC
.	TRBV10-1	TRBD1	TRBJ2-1	CASSDNVMTGPSYSYNEQFF	TGCGCCAGCAGTGATAATGTAATGACAGGGCCCTCGTACTCCTACAATGAGCAGTTCTTC
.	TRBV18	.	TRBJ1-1	CASSPLGFNTEAFF	TGTGCCAGCTCACCTTTGGGCTTCAACACTGAAGCTTTCTTT
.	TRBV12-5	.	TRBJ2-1	CASGLPRQYNEQFF	TGTGCTAGTGGTTTGCCGAGACAGTACAATGAGCAGTTCTTC
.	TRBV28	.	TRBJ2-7	CASSSPPYEQYF	TGTGCCAGCAGTTCTCCCCCCTACGAGCAGTACTTC
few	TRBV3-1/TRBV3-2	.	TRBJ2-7	CASSNGPGLNYEQYF	TGTGCCAGCAGCAACGGTCCGGGACTCAACTACGAGCAGTACTTC
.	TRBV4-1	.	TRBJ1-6	CASSQEAGPSNSPLHF	TGCGCCAGCAGCCAAGAGGCAGGCCCCTCGAATTCACCCCTCCACTTT
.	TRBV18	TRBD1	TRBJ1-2	CASSQTGRYGYTF	TGTGCCAGCTCTCAGACAGGGCGGTATGGCTACACCTTC
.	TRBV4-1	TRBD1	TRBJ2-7	CASSPQRGQGYEQYF	TGCGCCAGCAGCCCGCAGAGGGGACAGGGCTACGAGCAGTACTTC
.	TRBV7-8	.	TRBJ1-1	CASSLQGYTEAFF	TGTGCCAGCAGCTTACAGGGGTACACTGAAGCTTTCTTT
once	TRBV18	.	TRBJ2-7	CASSPQNGYEQYF	TGTGCCAGCTCACCACAAAACGGCTACGAGCAGTACTTC
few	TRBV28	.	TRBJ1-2	CASSLRNLVGYTF	TGTGCCAGCAGTTTGAGGAATCTGGTGGGCTACACCTTC
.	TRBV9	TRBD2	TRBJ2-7	CAGGGGSYEQYF	TGTGCCGGGGGGGGTGGGTCCTACGAGCAGTACTTC
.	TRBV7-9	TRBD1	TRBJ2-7	CASSLGDRVRHEQYF	TGTGCCAGCAGCTTGGGGGACAGGGTACGGCACGAGCAGTACTTC
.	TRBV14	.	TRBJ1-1	CASSQEGEGYMNTEAFF	TGTGCCAGCAGCCAAGAAGGGGAAGGGTATATGAACACTGAAGCTTTCTTT
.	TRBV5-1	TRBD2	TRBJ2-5	CASSGLARQYF	TGCGCCAGCAGCGGACTAGCGAGGCAGTACTTC
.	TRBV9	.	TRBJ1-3	CASSTQQGSGGNTIYF	TGTGCCAGCAGCACCCAACAGGGCAGTGGGGGAAACACCATATATTTT
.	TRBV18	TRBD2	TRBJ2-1	CASSPRSRAFTSGHPAYNEQFF	TGTGCCAGCTCACCTCGATCAAGGGCCTTTACTAGCGGGCACCCTGCCTACAATGAGCAGTTCTTC
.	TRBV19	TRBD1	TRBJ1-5	CASRHGTGSPNQPQHF	TGTGCCAGTAGACATGGGACAGGGAGCCCGAATCAGCCCCAGCATTTT
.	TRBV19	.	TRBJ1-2	CASSTTDLYGYTF	TGTGCCAGTAGTACGACTGACCTCTATGGCTACACCTTC
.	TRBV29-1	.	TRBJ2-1	CSAPGPNEQFF	TGCAGCGCACCAGGGCCCAATGAGCAGTTCTTC
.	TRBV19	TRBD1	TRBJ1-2	CASSGDRGKYGYTF	TGTGCCAGTAGTGGGGACAGGGGAAAGTATGGCTACACCTTC
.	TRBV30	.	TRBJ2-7	CAWSALSRGEQYF	TGTGCCTGGAGTGCCCTCTCCAGGGGCGAGCAGTACTTC
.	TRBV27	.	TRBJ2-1	CASSTLSANEQFF	TGTGCCAGCAGTACTTTGAGCGCCAATGAGCAGTTCTTC
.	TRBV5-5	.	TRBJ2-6	CASSLTQGNSGANVLTF	TGTGCCAGCAGCTTGACACAGGGTAACTCTGGGGCCAACGTCCTGACTTTC
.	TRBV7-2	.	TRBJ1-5	CASSPSPGEPQHF	TGTGCCAGCAGCCCTTCCCCCGGAGAACCCCAGCATTTT
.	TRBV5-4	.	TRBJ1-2	CASSFDRNYGYTF	TGTGCCAGCAGCTTCGACAGGAACTATGGCTACACCTTC
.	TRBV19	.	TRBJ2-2	CASTPRRQTVGGTGELFF	TGTGCCAGTACCCCTCGACGTCAGACGGTTGGCGGCACCGGGGAGCTGTTTTTT
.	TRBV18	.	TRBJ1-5	CASSPVDSGQPQHF	TGTGCCAGCTCACCGGTTGATTCGGGGCAGCCCCAGCATTTT
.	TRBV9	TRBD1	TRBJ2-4	CASSGGTGRAKNIQYF	TGTGCCAGCAGCGGCGGGACAGGGAGGGCCAAAAACATTCAGTACTTC
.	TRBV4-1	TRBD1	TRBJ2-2	CASSQEGQGILAGELFF	TGCGCCAGCAGCCAAGAGGGACAGGGTATCCTAGCCGGGGAGCTGTTTTTT
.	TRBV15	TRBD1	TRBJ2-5	CATSRDGTGRYQETQYF	TGTGCCACCAGCAGAGATGGGACAGGGAGGTACCAAGAGACCCAGTACTTC
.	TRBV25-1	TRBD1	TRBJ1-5	CASRQSGGNQPQHF	TGTGCCAGCCGTCAGTCAGGGGGTAATCAGCCCCAGCATTTT
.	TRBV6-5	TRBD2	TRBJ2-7	CASSYLKRGGMYEQYF	TGTGCCAGCAGTTACCTTAAGCGGGGGGGAATGTACGAGCAGTACTTC
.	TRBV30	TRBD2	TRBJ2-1	CAWEGLAGVGNEQFF	TGTGCCTGGGAGGGACTAGCGGGAGTTGGCAATGAGCAGTTCTTC
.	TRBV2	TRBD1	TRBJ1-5	CASSEESGGYQPQHF	TGTGCCAGCAGTGAAGAATCAGGGGGTTATCAGCCCCAGCATTTT
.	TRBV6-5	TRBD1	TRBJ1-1	CASRGGVTGSSEAFF	TGTGCCAGCAGGGGGGGTGTGACAGGGTCATCTGAAGCTTTCTTT
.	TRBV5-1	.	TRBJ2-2	CASSSQGTGELFF	TGCGCCAGCAGCTCACAGGGCACCGGGGAGCTGTTTTTT
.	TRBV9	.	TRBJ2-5	CASSPQGRGQETQYF	TGTGCCAGCAGCCCCCAGGGGCGCGGGCAAGAGACCCAGTACTTC
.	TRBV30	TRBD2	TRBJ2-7	CAWRVLAGAYEQYF	TGTGCCTGGAGGGTGCTAGCGGGGGCCTACGAGCAGTACTTC
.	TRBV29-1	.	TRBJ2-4	CSVVRTRAKNIQYF	TGCAGCGTTGTTCGGACAAGGGCCAAAAACATTCAGTACTTC
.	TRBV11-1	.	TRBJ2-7	CASSFEGGINEQYF	TGTGCCAGCAGCTTTGAGGGGGGGATAAACGAGCAGTACTTC
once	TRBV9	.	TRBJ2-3	CASSVATSTDTQYF	TGTGCCAGCAGCGTAGCTACTAGCACAGATACGCAGTATTTT
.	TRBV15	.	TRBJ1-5	CATSRDRSQPQHF	TGTGCCACCAGCAGAGATCGCAGTCAGCCCCAGCATTTT
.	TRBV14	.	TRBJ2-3	CASSLRDTQYF	TGTGCCAGCAGCTTGAGGGATACGCAGTATTTT
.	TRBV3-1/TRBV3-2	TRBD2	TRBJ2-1	CASSLRVSGTSKFF	TGTGCCAGCAGCCTTAGAGTGTCCGGGACTAGTAAGTTCTTC
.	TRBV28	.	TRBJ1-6	CASISSSYNSPLHF	TGTGCCAGCATATCTAGCTCCTATAATTCACCCCTCCACTTT
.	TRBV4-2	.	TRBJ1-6	CASSFTVPRSSYNSPLHF	TGTGCCAGCAGCTTTACCGTGCCGAGGAGCTCCTATAATTCACCCCTCCACTTT
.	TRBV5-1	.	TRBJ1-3	CASSFWGASGNTIYF	TGCGCCAGCAGCTTCTGGGGCGCATCAGGAAACACCATATATTTT
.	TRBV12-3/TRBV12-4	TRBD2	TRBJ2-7	CASRPSGAGEQYF	TGTGCCAGCAGACCTAGCGGAGCGGGGGAGCAGTACTTC
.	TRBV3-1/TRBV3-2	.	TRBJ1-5	CASSRGINDNQPQHF	TGTGCCAGCAGTAGGGGTATCAACGACAATCAGCCCCAGCATTTT